The 30 T cell receptor beta chains given below trace back to one sample, sequenced in a study of Ad26.COV2.S vaccination and SARS-CoV-2 variants. Here immunoSEQ multiplex PCR was the method, and the copy in TCRdb shows in-frame clones only, minus some. The repertoire holds 440,000 or so clones, with 89% as singletons. Treatment indicated: 15 to 20 received Ad26.COV2.S at low or high dose, single or two shots; 5 received placebo; per-sample allocation not given. Day 63 after the first injection of vaccine or placebo was the sampling time. Source: peripheral blood, taken in a trial of Ad26.COV2.S vaccine versus placebo. The receptors stem from a person between 18 and 65 years old who received the Ad26.COV2.S COVID-19 vaccine or a placebo.

The gene calls are TRBV19 and TRBJ2-5; tentatively, D is TRBD2 (6 bases). The CDR3 runs 14 residues. The germline V and J ends were trimmed by 9 bases and 1 base, with 15 bases remaining between them. The germline CDR1 and CDR2 sequences are LNHDA and SQIVND (reference sequence). The CDR3 coding sequence is TGTGCCAGCAGACGGGACTCGATCCAAGAGACCCAGTACTTC. Translation: CASRRDSIQETQYF.

Of note for this clone: Other DNA sequences in the same sample also yield this CDR3. The chain combines TRBV18 with TRBJ1-5, with TRBD1 matching over 7 bases. V was pared by 1 base and J by 2 bases, with 2 bases of the junction left unmatched. This CDR3 spans 15 amino acids. The V gene's germline CDR1 is KGHSH and CDR2 LQKENI. CDR3 DNA: TGTGCCAGCTCACCACGAACAGGGGGCAATCAGCCCCAGCATTTT. Translation gives CASSPRTGGNQPQHF.

The chain employs TRBV30 and TRBJ1-2, with D unresolved. The germline gives CDR1 GTSNPN, CDR2 SVGIG (reference sequence). V gave up 2 bases and J gave up 4 bases, with 11 bases separating them. CDR3 length: 13 residues. Here the CDR3 reads CAWSIGNPYGYTF. CDR3 coding DNA: TGTGCCTGGAGTATAGGAAATCCCTATGGCTACACCTTC.

The J gene is TRBJ2-2, the V gene TRBV7-9, with D possibly TRBD2 on 5 matching bases. The V end was cut by 5 bases, the J end by 6 bases, with 10 bases between. The CDR3 extends over 13 amino acids. Germline V gives CDR1 SEHNR, CDR2 FQNEAQ (reference sequence). The CDR3 sequence is CASSRREPGELFF. CDR3 sequence (DNA): TGTGCCAGCAGCCGTAGGGAGCCCGGGGAGCTGTTTTTT.

This clone was recorded once. The V and J genes are TRBV9 and TRBJ1-4; D call uncertain. Per the germline V gene, CDR1 is SGDLS and CDR2 is YYNGEE. Trimming took 0 bases from V and 11 from J, leaving 17 bases between them. The CDR3 covers 15 residues. In DNA, the CDR3 is TGTGCCAGCAGCGTAGAAGGACTGATTAAAGAGAAACTGTTTTTT. Its translation is CASSVEGLIKEKLFF. The complete variable domain, with remaining parts taken from reference TRBV9 and TRBJ1-4, reads DSGVTQTPKHLITATGQRVTLRCSPRSGDLSVYWYQQSLDQGLQFLIQYYNGEERAKGNILERFSAQQFPDLHSELNLSSLELGDSALYFCASSVEGLIKEKLFFGSGTQLSVL.

The V and J genes are TRBV9 and TRBJ1-1; possibly TRBD1 for D (6 bases). The germline CDR1 and CDR2 sequences are SGDLS and YYNGEE. The CDR3 sequence is 15 residues long. Trimming removed 2 bases at V and 1 base at J, with 12 bases between. The CDR3 spells CASSVRGHANTEAFF. CDR3 sequence (DNA): TGTGCCAGCAGCGTTCGGGGGCATGCGAACACTGAAGCTTTCTTT.

This chain uses TRBV14 with TRBJ1-6, with unresolved D. Per the germline V gene, CDR1 is SGHDN and CDR2 is FVKESK. The CDR3 spans 15 residues. Trimming pared 4 bases from V and 0 bases from J, leaving 7 bases between. CDR3 DNA sequence: TGTGCCAGCAGCCCGTATAGCTCCTATAATTCACCCCTCCACTTT. Amino acids: CASSPYSSYNSPLHF. Supplemented by reference TRBV14 and TRBJ1-6, the full variable domain reads EAGVTQFPSHSVIEKGQTVTLRCDPISGHDNLYWYRRVMGKEIKFLLHFVKESKQDESGMPNNRFLAERTGGTYSTLKVQPAELEDSGVYFCASSPYSSYNSPLHFGNGTRLTVT.

This clone occurred a few times. In the same sample, other DNA sequences code for this CDR3. The genes are TRBV4-1 and TRBJ1-5; no firm D call. This CDR3 has 13 residues. The V and J ends lost 1 base and 2 bases respectively, with 3 bases between them. Germline CDR1 is MGHRA and CDR2 is YSYEKL. The CDR3: CASSQVGNQPQHF. CDR3 coding DNA: TGCGCCAGCAGCCAAGTTGGCAATCAGCCCCAGCATTTT.

The V and J genes are TRBV6-5 and TRBJ2-2; perhaps TRBD1 as D (5 bases). The CDR3 is made up of 14 amino acids. V was shortened by 8 bases and J by 9 bases, with 19 bases between the two germline ends. The germline gives CDR1 MNHEY, CDR2 SVGAGI. CDR3 protein: CASSQVTESWELFF. For the CDR3, the DNA is TGTGCCAGCTCTCAAGTGACAGAGTCCTGGGAGCTGTTTTTT.

This clone was recorded a few times. Other DNA sequences from this sample encode an identical CDR3 as well. The J gene is TRBJ1-4, the V gene TRBV5-1; 9 bases align to TRBD1. In germline, CDR1 is SGHRS, CDR2 YFSETQ. V lost 3 bases to trimming and J lost 6 bases; unmatched junction nucleotides: 3. This CDR3 region has 14 residues. The CDR3 DNA reads as TGCGCCAGCAGCTCGGGACAGGGTTATGAAAAACTGTTTTTT. Protein: CASSSGQGYEKLFF. Supplemented by reference TRBV5-1 and TRBJ1-4, the full variable domain reads KAGVTQTPRYLIKTRGQQVTLSCSPISGHRSVSWYQQTPGQGLQFLFEYFSETQRNKGNFPGRFSGRQFSNSRSEMNVSTLELGDSALYLCASSSGQGYEKLFFGSGTQLSVL.

This chain links TRBV5-1 with TRBJ2-7, with D possibly being TRBD1 (6 bases). Trimming removed 4 bases from V and 5 bases from J, with 16 bases in between. Germline assignment: CDR1 SGHRS and CDR2 YFSETQ. The CDR3 length is 14 residues. CDR3 sequence (DNA): TGCGCCAGCAGCCATGGACAGTTTAGGGACGAGCAGTACTTC. Translating it yields CASSHGQFRDEQYF.

The rearrangement links TRBV18 to TRBJ1-5, with D possibly being TRBD1 (5 bases). The V end was cut by 6 bases, the J end by 4 bases, with 16 bases between. The CDR3 spans 15 residues. CDR1 is KGHSH and CDR2 is LQKENI in the germline V gene. The CDR3 loop reads CASSRGGGPNQPQHF. The CDR3 DNA sequence: TGTGCCAGCTCTCGGGGCGGCGGACCGAATCAGCCCCAGCATTTT.

The chain employs TRBV6-1 and TRBJ1-2, with D perhaps matching TRBD1 (6 bases). Germline values: CDR1 MNHNS, CDR2 SASEGT. The length of the CDR3 is 16 residues. Trimming took off 0 bases at V and 5 bases at J, with 16 bases between the two ends. CDR3 in amino acids: CASSEASRGPPYGYTF. The CDR3 nucleotides read TGTGCCAGCAGTGAAGCCTCCCGGGGGCCGCCTTATGGCTACACCTTC.

Only one count was recorded for this clone. The chain couples TRBV5-1 to TRBJ2-1, with a weak D call TRBD1 (6 bases). Germline values: CDR1 SGHRS, CDR2 YFSETQ. Trimming removed 2 bases at V and 1 base at J, with 10 bases between. The CDR3 sequence is 15 residues long. CDR3 DNA sequence: TGCGCCAGCAGCTTCAGCGGACAGTCCTACAATGAGCAGTTCTTC. It encodes CASSFSGQSYNEQFF.

The chain is built from TRBV14 and TRBJ2-3, with no clear D. The ends were cut back, 2 bases at V and 1 base at J, with 16 bases in the middle. The CDR3 loop spans 17 amino acids. Germline V gene lookup returns CDR1 SGHDN and CDR2 FVKESK. This CDR3 is CASSQLRNWMGTDTQYF. In nucleotides, the CDR3 is TGTGCCAGCAGCCAACTTCGTAACTGGATGGGCACAGATACGCAGTATTTT.

The gene calls are TRBV28 and TRBJ1-1; TRBD1 matches 7 bases. V shed 5 bases, J shed 7 bases, and the junction held 16 bases outside the gene matches. The CDR3 is made up of 16 amino acids. Per germline, CDR1 MDHEN and CDR2 SYDVKM. CDR3 in DNA: TGTGCCAGCAGTCCCACGGACAGGCCGGGTTCACGTGAAGCTTTCTTT. Translation: CASSPTDRPGSREAFF.

The J gene is TRBJ1-2, the V gene TRBV18, with D possibly matching TRBD1 (5 bases). The ends were cut back, 0 bases at V and 3 bases at J, with 14 bases in the middle. Germline CDR1 and CDR2: KGHSH and LQKENI. CDR3 length: 16 amino acids. The CDR3 DNA sequence: TGTGCCAGCTCACCACCCCCCAAGGGGTGGGACTATGGCTACACCTTC. Translation: CASSPPPKGWDYGYTF. The full variable domain, in which reference TRBV18 and TRBJ1-2 provide the parts outside the CDR3, is NAGVMQNPRHLVRRRGQEARLRCSPMKGHSHVYWYRQLPEEGLKFMVYLQKENIIDESGMPKERFSAEFPKEGPSILRIQQVVRGDSAAYFCASSPPPKGWDYGYTFGSGTRLTVV.

The genes are TRBV28 and TRBJ1-2, with a possible D match to TRBD1 (6 bases). This CDR3 region has 14 residues. V shed 7 bases and J shed 4 bases, with 16 bases lying between them. The germline gives CDR1 MDHEN, CDR2 SYDVKM. The CDR3 here is CASNPDRALYGYTF. The CDR3 DNA sequence: TGTGCCAGCAACCCGGACAGAGCCCTCTATGGCTACACCTTC.

V usage is TRBV2 and J usage is TRBJ2-2; 7 nucleotides align to TRBD2. The CDR3 consists of 15 residues. Germline assignment: CDR1 SNHLY and CDR2 FYNNEI. V was clipped by 6 bases and J by 6 bases; unmatched bases: 10. CDR3: CASRSTGEGSGELFF. CDR3 nucleotide sequence: TGTGCCAGCAGGTCCACCGGGGAGGGGTCCGGGGAGCTGTTTTTT.

This clone was observed a few times. The V and J genes are TRBV19 and TRBJ1-5, with 10 bases lining up with TRBD1. Germline assignment: CDR1 LNHDA and CDR2 SQIVND (reference sequence). The V gene end was trimmed by 5 bases and the J gene end by 7 bases; junction bases not matched to a gene: 2. The CDR3 extends over 13 amino acids. CDR3 sequence: CASSPTGGQPQHF. In DNA form, the CDR3 reads TGTGCCAGTAGTCCGACAGGGGGCCAGCCCCAGCATTTT.

The genes are TRBV2 and TRBJ2-1, with D hard to call. This CDR3 contains 14 residues. Trimming removed 4 bases at V and 5 bases at J, with 12 bases between. Germline values: CDR1 SNHLY, CDR2 FYNNEI. CDR3 in amino acids: CASSGGGPNNEQFF. For the CDR3, the DNA is TGTGCCAGCAGTGGCGGTGGACCAAACAATGAGCAGTTCTTC.

This clone was seen a few times. The chain has TRBV7-9 and TRBJ2-7; 7 bases line up with TRBD2. This CDR3 spans 15 amino acids. The ends lost 3 bases at V and 5 bases at J; junction bases unmatched: 10. CDR1 and CDR2 from the germline V gene are SEHNR and FQNEAQ (reference sequence). As DNA, the CDR3 is TGTGCCAGCAGCTTTGTTCGCGGGAGTGCACACGAGCAGTACTTC. It encodes CASSFVRGSAHEQYF.

CDR3 DNA sequence: TGTGCCAGTAGTATATATGGCAGGGGGCAGCCCCAGCATTTT. Translated: CASSIYGRGQPQHF. The gene calls are TRBV19 and TRBJ1-5; TRBD1 agrees at 7 bases. From germline, CDR1 is LNHDA and CDR2 SQIVND (reference sequence). After removal of 2 bases from V and 7 bases from J, the junction contained 5 bases not matched to a gene. This CDR3 spans 14 amino acids.

The chain links TRBV6-1 to TRBJ1-4; D is unresolved. The CDR3 length is 15 residues. Germline V gene sequence: CDR1 MNHNS, CDR2 SASEGT. The V end lost 3 bases, the J end lost 0 bases, and 8 bases lay between the germline ends. Here the CDR3 reads CASSESGSTNEKLFF. In DNA, the CDR3 is TGTGCCAGCAGTGAGAGCGGATCAACTAATGAAAAACTGTTTTTT.

The CDR3, as DNA: TGTGCCAGCAGTACAGGAGGATATGGCTACACCTTC. Residues: CASSTGGYGYTF. This chain uses TRBV12-3 or TRBV12-4 with TRBJ1-2; a possible D gene is TRBD1 (5 bases). The V gene lost 5 bases and the J gene lost 5 bases, with 9 bases spanning the gap. CDR3 size: 12 residues.

The chain employs TRBV18 and TRBJ1-5, with D maybe TRBD1 (5 bases). V was trimmed by 4 bases and J by 0 bases, leaving 13 bases between them. Per the germline V gene, CDR1 is KGHSH and CDR2 is LQKENI. The CDR3 is 16 amino acids. CDR3 DNA sequence: TGTGCCAGCTCACACTGGGCTGGGGGTAGCAATCAGCCCCAGCATTTT. As protein: CASSHWAGGSNQPQHF.

This rearrangement joins TRBV9 to TRBJ2-3; D call uncertain. V lost 2 bases to trimming and J lost 7 bases, with 11 bases between them. The CDR3 totals 13 residues. Germline values: CDR1 SGDLS, CDR2 YYNGEE. CDR3 coding DNA: TGTGCCAGCAGCGTGTCTCACCGATATACGCAGTATTTT. Translated, it gives CASSVSHRYTQYF. Combining the CDR3 with reference TRBV9 and TRBJ2-3 gives the whole variable domain DSGVTQTPKHLITATGQRVTLRCSPRSGDLSVYWYQQSLDQGLQFLIQYYNGEERAKGNILERFSAQQFPDLHSELNLSSLELGDSALYFCASSVSHRYTQYFGPGTRLTVL.

A remark on this clone: Other DNA sequences in the sample encode the same CDR3. This chain joins TRBV2 and TRBJ1-2; D might be TRBD1 (6 bases). The CDR3 extends over 13 amino acids. Germline lookup yields CDR1 SNHLY and CDR2 FYNNEI. Trimming cost V 2 bases and J 4 bases, with 8 bases left between them. CDR3 sequence: CASSERQVYGYTF. In DNA, the CDR3 is TGTGCCAGCAGTGAAAGACAGGTCTATGGCTACACCTTC.

The chain uses TRBV3-1 (or the pseudogene TRBV3-2) and TRBJ2-7; TRBD2 agrees at 12 bases. V gave up 0 bases and J gave up 5 bases; unmatched junction bases: 8. The CDR3 totals 17 residues. The germline V gene encodes CDR1 LGHDT and CDR2 YNNKEL (reference sequence). Here the CDR3 reads CASSQDPGRLAGDEQYF. CDR3 nucleotides: TGTGCCAGCAGCCAAGATCCGGGCCGACTAGCGGGAGACGAGCAGTACTTC.

The chain is built from TRBV3-1 (or the pseudogene TRBV3-2) and TRBJ2-2, with 12 bases aligning to TRBD2. Trimming took 4 bases from V and 1 from J; bases not matched to a gene: 4. From germline, CDR1 is LGHDT and CDR2 YNNKEL (reference sequence). The CDR3 length is 17 residues. CDR3 amino acids: CASSPTSGSMNTGELFF. The CDR3 coding sequence is TGTGCCAGCAGCCCGACTAGCGGGAGCATGAACACCGGGGAGCTGTTTTTT.